The 8 T cell receptor beta chains below come from one sample, sequenced in a study of cytomegalovirus exposure and HLA in healthy donors. Vbeta (60) and Jbeta (13) primers were used in the PCR. Measured with immunoSEQ multiplex PCR; TCRdb has only the in-frame clones, and not every one. Reported are 100,000 to 150,000 clones; the ten largest clones contain under 2.5%. The sample consisted of PBMCs. The receptors derive from a man between 35 and 55 years old in good health and CMV-seronegative.

Remarks on this clone: The junction departs from the called germline gene at one end, perhaps through a read error. This sequence joins TRBV7-7 and TRBJ2-2; 10 bases fit TRBD1. CDR3 length: 21 amino acids. The germline gives CDR1 SSHAT, CDR2 FNYEAQ (reference sequence). The CDR3 sequence: CASSLRVHLGTGAIGTGELFF. In DNA form, the CDR3 reads TGTGCTAGCAGCTTAAGGGTCCACTTGGGGACAGGGGCGATCGGCACCGGGGAGCTGTTTTTT. Filled out from reference TRBV7-7 and TRBJ2-2, the complete variable domain reads GAGVSQSPRYKVTKRGQDVTLRCDPISSHATLYWYQQALGQGPEFLTYFNYEAQPDKSGLPSDRFSAERPEGSISTLTIQRTEQRDSAMYRCASSLRVHLGTGAIGTGELFFGEGSRLTVL.

This chain uses TRBV28 with TRBJ2-2; possibly TRBD2 for D (6 bases). Germline assignment: CDR1 MDHEN and CDR2 SYDVKM. This CDR3 contains 17 residues. The V end was cut by 1 base, the J end by 6 bases, with 18 bases between. In nucleotides, the CDR3 is TGTGCCAGCAGTTTATATAGGTCGTGGGGGGAGGCCGGGGAGCTGTTTTTT. Its translation: CASSLYRSWGEAGELFF.

This sequence joins TRBV19 and TRBJ1-5; D may be TRBD1 (5 bases). From germline, CDR1 is LNHDA and CDR2 SQIVND (reference sequence). The ends were cut back, 10 bases at V and 6 bases at J, with 16 bases in the middle. The CDR3 spans 13 residues. This CDR3 is CAISQGFRQPQHF. The CDR3 DNA reads as TGTGCCATTTCCCAGGGTTTTCGTCAGCCCCAGCATTTT.

This chain joins TRBV5-5 and TRBJ1-1, with D perhaps matching TRBD1 (5 bases). V was shortened by 4 bases and J by 10 bases, with 20 bases between the two germline ends. Germline CDR1 and CDR2: SGHKS and YYEKEE (reference sequence). The CDR3 contains 14 residues. The CDR3, as DNA: TGTGCCAGCAGCCCGCTTGACAGCTTTGTTTTAGCTTTCTTT. Encoded protein: CASSPLDSFVLAFF.

The V call is TRBV29-1, the J call TRBJ2-5; TRBD2 agrees at 7 bases. The V gene end was trimmed by 5 bases and the J gene end by 4 bases; junction bases not matched to a gene: 7. CDR1 and CDR2 (germline): SQVTM, ANQGSEA. The CDR3 runs 13 residues. The CDR3 region is CSVSGGMGETQYF. In DNA, the CDR3 is TGCAGCGTTTCGGGGGGTATGGGAGAGACCCAGTACTTC. Full variable domain (missing parts from reference TRBV29-1 and TRBJ2-5): SAVISQKPSRDICQRGTSLTIQCQVDSQVTMMFWYRQQPGQSLTLIATANQGSEATYESGFVIDKFPISRPNLTFSTLTVSNMSPEDSSIYLCSVSGGMGETQYFGPGTRLLVL.

The CDR3 here is CASSAPPAGGSNTEAFF. The CDR3 bases are TGTGCCAGCAGTGCCCCCCCGGCAGGGGGATCGAACACTGAAGCTTTCTTT. The chain couples TRBV6-1 to TRBJ1-1; TRBD1 matches 7 bases. Germline assignment: CDR1 MNHNS and CDR2 SASEGT. CDR3 size: 17 residues. V dropped 4 bases and J dropped 1; count of bases not matched to a gene: 12.

CDR3 in DNA: TGTGCCAGCAGCCTTGGGACACCAGATACGCAGTATTTT. Residues: CASSLGTPDTQYF. This chain links TRBV5-8 with TRBJ2-3; a possible D gene is TRBD1 (6 bases). The V end was cut by 4 bases, the J end by 4 bases, with 10 bases between. This CDR3 region has 13 residues. Germline V gives CDR1 SGHTS, CDR2 YDEGEE.

The genes are TRBV5-4 and TRBJ2-2; D may be TRBD2 (6 bases). The CDR3 extends over 14 amino acids. The V end was cut by 4 bases, the J end by 7 bases, with 14 bases between. Germline CDR1 SGHNT, CDR2 YYREEE (reference sequence). The CDR3 spells CASSQREMVGELFF. In DNA, the CDR3 is TGTGCCAGCAGCCAACGGGAGATGGTCGGGGAGCTGTTTTTT.